Sequencing of this T cell receptor (beta chain) was carried out in a study of naive and memory T cell subsets. Study results and caveats: Findings for naive and memory subsets could not be checked against ground truth. RNA-based TCR counts may shift with T cell activation and differentiation. In naive cells, over 85% of TCR sequences were seen only once.

The CDR3 is made up of 22 amino acids. Germline CDR1 and CDR2: SGHAT and FQNNGV. V was pared by 1 base and J by 3 bases, with 24 bases of the junction left unmatched. The beta constant-region primer was an equimolar mix of two oligonucleotides covering TRBC1 and TRBC2. Nested alpha and beta constant-region primers with the SP2 primer drove four PCR rounds on ligated cDNA. TCRdb re-called the UMI-ligation and nested PCR reads through MiXCR, storing one row per CDR3 protein. The top ten clones hold about 1.2% of a sample with some 80,000 distinct CDR3 sequences, about 9.9% of them seen once. This clonotype occurred a few times. Its antigen is not identified.

What was sequenced was naive CD8+ T cells from blood. The chain joins TRBV11-2 to TRBJ2-7; TRBD2 agrees at 10 bases. The origin of this receptor is a human donor in good health. This CDR3 is CASSLVLAGERRQPRDFYEQYF. The CDR3, as DNA: TGTGCCAGCAGCTTAGTCCTAGCGGGAGAAAGGCGGCAACCCCGGGACTTCTACGAGCAGTACTTC.